Only a few counts were recorded for the clone carrying this TCR beta chain. Its antigen is undetermined. Repertoires were generated with immunoSEQ multiplex PCR, while TCRdb's copy carries only in-frame clones and drops some. Of tens of thousands of clones in the sample, roughly 80% were seen once. This entry belongs to a study of T cells in localized non-small cell lung cancer. Study results and caveats: Median detection of top 100 tumor clones in adjacent lung was 57 clones.

V shed 3 bases, J shed 1 base, and the junction held 5 bases outside the gene matches. In germline, CDR1 is KGHSH, CDR2 LQKENI. This CDR3 comprises 16 residues. The TCR comes from a man aged 40 to 75 with stage II lung adenocarcinoma. The chain recombines TRBV18 with TRBJ2-3, with 9 bases identical to TRBD1. The source material was PBMCs, sampled before any cancer treatment. Written as DNA, the CDR3 is TGTGCCAGCTCACCGTGGGACAGGGTAGGCACAGATACGCAGTATTTT. It translates to CASSPWDRVGTDTQYF.